This paragraph reports one TCR beta chain. The antigen it binds to is not known. Qualities for individual bases were not recorded, and no much larger clone is one base off. This specimen's treatment or condition label, per the study, means: live attenuated yellow fever vaccine strain. At each blood-draw timepoint, two biological replicates of bulk PBMCs were collected. A standard Ficoll-Paque protocol was used to isolate PBMCs from peripheral blood. RNA was extracted with TriZol from bulk PBMCs, CD4 and CD8 fractions, and dextramer-positive and dextramer-negative fractions. TCR cDNA was made using 5'RACE template switching, a step that added a universal primer site and unique molecular identifiers. Priming of cDNA synthesis was performed from both the TCR alpha and TCR beta constant segments. Library amplification used two PCR steps, and the second PCR step added sample barcodes and sequencing adapters. Sequencing of libraries was performed on Illumina HiSeq 2500 (2x100 bp) or NovaSeq (2x150 bp). The authors processed their data as follows. Demultiplexing of reads and collapsing into UMI consensus sequences were performed with MIGEC, and V(D)J alignment was carried out with MiXCR. Vaccine-responding clonotypes were identified with edgeR using replicate PBMC samples, with FDR below 0.01 and a log2 fold change above 5 up to day 15 being required. Each bulk clonotype received a CD4 or CD8 identity based on whether the sequenced CD4 or CD8 repertoire contained that clonotype at higher abundance. TCRdb's own reprocessing of the public reads used fastp at Q25 and MiXCR and kept productive beta chains. Identical CDR3 proteins give one entry, which carries the most common genes and DNA. The V and J calls, along with clone size, are taken from TCRdb and not from the paper's own processing. The sample data list approximately 600,000 distinct CDR3 sequences, and around 12% of these were observed just once. The ten largest clones add up to more than 12% of the sample.

The data stem from a study of T cells after yellow fever vaccination (dated by TCRdb to about 2019). About the study as a whole: The SMART-Seq v4 Ultra Low Input RNA kit was used to prepare libraries from fractions with low cell numbers. To track T-cell clones before and after primary and booster YFV17D yellow fever vaccination, bulk TCR alpha and beta repertoires were sequenced longitudinally. Blood samples were taken at several timepoints before and after primary and secondary immunization, and bulk PBMC replicates and cell subsets were isolated. The cohort comprised two healthy male donors, one aged 18 to 30 and one aged 30 to 40 years. Broader findings and caveats from the paper: After the booster, most of the clones that had expanded following primary vaccination were detected again (around 97% of CD4 and around 90% of CD8), which suggests that memory was broadly maintained. The study included only a couple of donors, which limits how far the findings can be generalized. The secondary T-cell response was found to be weaker but faster than the primary response, with a peak reached on day 5 rather than on day 15. A small share of clonotypes occurred in both CD4 and CD8 compartments, likely arising from convergent recombination. FACS-sorted repertoires could contain abundant contaminating clonotypes from the bulk population, so computational filtering was required.

The CDR3 spans 14 residues, from the cysteine through the phenylalanine. The only DNA kept is the CDR3, 42 bases in frame from the first base. CDR1 and CDR2 were assigned from the germline V gene as MNHEY and SVGAGI. V and J are truncated by 2 bases and 4 bases respectively, leaving an intervening sequence of 10 bases. The sequence came from a man aged 25 to 40 who received the YFV17D yellow fever vaccine. The chain is assembled from TRBV6-5 and TRBJ2-3; D gene: possibly TRBD2, on 6 matching bases. This specimen consisted of PBMCs, obtained on the day of the yellow fever booster vaccination. In nucleotide form, the sequence is TGTGCCAGCAGTTACACTAGCACTGCAGATACGCAGTATTTT. It translates as CASSYTSTADTQYF.